This is a list of T cell receptor beta chains from one sample in a study of blood T cell repertoires in COVID-19. Produced via immunoSEQ multiplex PCR; TCRdb's table is partial and in-frame only. The sample shows 200,000 to 250,000 clones, under 85% of them seen only once. The sample consisted of peripheral blood. The receptors shown here come from a woman aged 30 to 39 with COVID-19, enrolled during active disease. Both conserved end residues are part of each CDR3.

TRBJ1-2	16	TRBV7-9	CASSLWDTIRGYGYTF
TRBJ2-7	13	TRBV2	CASSEETNYEQYF
TRBJ1-2	17	TRBV27	CASSSWDRGGSNYGYTF
TRBJ1-6	12	TRBV30	CAWTRTVSPLHF
TRBJ2-7	18	TRBV19	CASSITLPGHEAGYEQYF
TRBJ2-3	15	TRBV6-5	CASSRRGARTDTQYF
TRBJ2-5	13	TRBV19	CASSSQGGETQYF
TRBJ2-7	18	TRBV21-1	CASSPQGGYRDRFYEQYF
TRBJ1-5	17	TRBV24-1	CATSDPGTGGDVQPQHF
TRBJ2-5	12	TRBV7-9	CASSPQGETQYF
TRBJ1-1	12	TRBV5-4	CACGRAPDEAFF
TRBJ1-6	15	TRBV27	CASSLGAWIYSPLHF
TRBJ1-1	17	TRBV14	CASSQTGQGRWNTEAFF
TRBJ2-7	14	TRBV3-1/TRBV3-2	CASSLAGLAYEQYF
TRBJ2-7	13	TRBV28	CASSFGQNYEQYF
TRBJ1-1	13	TRBV27	CASSHKRLTEAFF
TRBJ1-4	15	TRBV11-2	CASSLPQGLGEKLFF
TRBJ2-3	15	TRBV25-1	CASSEDRTSTDTQYF
TRBJ2-5	17	TRBV9	CASSVGGQGPFQETQYF
TRBJ2-3	17	TRBV7-9	CASSLGDSGRYADTQYF
TRBJ1-6	14	TRBV11-2	CASSLRQGDSPLHF
TRBJ1-1	14	TRBV9	CASSVGEGAPEAFF
TRBJ2-7	13	TRBV15	CASSSGDSYEQYF
TRBJ2-3	19	TRBV24-1	CATSDLRTSGGRGTDTQYF
TRBJ2-3	16	TRBV11-2	CASSLAWGGGTDTQYF
TRBJ1-2	10	TRBV25-1	CASSDLGYTF
TRBJ2-6	17	TRBV2	CASSEGQWRPGANVLTF
TRBJ1-1	14	TRBV18	CASSPMAENTEAFF